This TCR beta chain originates from a study of Tregs in tolerant kidney transplant recipients. Trimming removed 0 bases at V and 5 bases at J, with 17 bases between. Germline CDR1 SGHAT, CDR2 FQNNGV. The length of the CDR3 is 17 residues. Profiling relied on immunoSEQ multiplex PCR, and the TCRdb table lists in-frame clones only, not all of them. The data contain some 250,000 clones, around 82% of them singletons. This receptor was obtained from a human donor in good health. Specimen: CD4+ T cells from blood. J is TRBJ1-5 and V is TRBV11-2; weak D call: TRBD1 (6 bases). The DNA of the CDR3 is TGTGCCAGCAGCTTAGAGGGCGCAGGGGAGGGTGATCAGCCCCAGCATTTT. Translated: CASSLEGAGEGDQPQHF.